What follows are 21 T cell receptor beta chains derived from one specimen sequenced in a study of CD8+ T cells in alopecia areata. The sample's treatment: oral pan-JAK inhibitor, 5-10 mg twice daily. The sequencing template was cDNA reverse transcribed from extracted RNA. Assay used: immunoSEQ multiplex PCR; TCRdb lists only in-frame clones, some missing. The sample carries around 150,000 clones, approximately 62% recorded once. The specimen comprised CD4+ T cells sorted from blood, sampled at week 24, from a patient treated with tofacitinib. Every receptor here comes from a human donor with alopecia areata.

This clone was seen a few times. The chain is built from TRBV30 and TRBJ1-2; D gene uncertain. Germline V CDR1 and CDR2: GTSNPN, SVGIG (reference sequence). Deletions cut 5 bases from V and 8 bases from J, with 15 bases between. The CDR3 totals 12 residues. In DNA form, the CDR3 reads TGTGCCTGGTTAGGAGATTCCGGGGGCTACACCTTC. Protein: CAWLGDSGGYTF.

CDR3 protein: CAWTRDRGYTEAFF. In nucleotides, the CDR3 is TGTGCCTGGACCCGGGACAGGGGGTACACTGAAGCTTTCTTT. V usage is TRBV30 and J usage is TRBJ1-1; 11 bases are a match to TRBD1. The CDR3 covers 14 residues. Trimming removed 4 bases from V and 3 bases from J; junction bases left unmatched: 4. Germline V gene data show CDR1 as GTSNPN and CDR2 as SVGIG (reference sequence). The whole variable domain, remainder taken from reference TRBV30 and TRBJ1-1, is SQTIHQWPATLVQPVGSPLSLECTVEGTSNPNLYWYRQAAGRGLQLLFYSVGIGQISSEVPQNLSASRPQDRQFILSSKKLLLSDSGFYLCAWTRDRGYTEAFFGQGTRLTVV.

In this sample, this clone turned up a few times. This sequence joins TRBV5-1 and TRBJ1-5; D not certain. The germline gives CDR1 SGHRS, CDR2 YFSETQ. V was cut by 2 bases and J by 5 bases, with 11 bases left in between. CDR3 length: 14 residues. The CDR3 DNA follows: TGCGCCAGCAGCTTCGAAGGGCCCCATCAGCCCCAGCATTTT. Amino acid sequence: CASSFEGPHQPQHF.

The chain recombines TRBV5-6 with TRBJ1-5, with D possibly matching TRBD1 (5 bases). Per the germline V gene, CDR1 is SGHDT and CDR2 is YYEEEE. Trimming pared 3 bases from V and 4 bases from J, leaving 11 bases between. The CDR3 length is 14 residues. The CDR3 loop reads CASSSQALNQPQHF. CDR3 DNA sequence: TGTGCCAGCAGCTCACAGGCGTTGAATCAGCCCCAGCATTTT.

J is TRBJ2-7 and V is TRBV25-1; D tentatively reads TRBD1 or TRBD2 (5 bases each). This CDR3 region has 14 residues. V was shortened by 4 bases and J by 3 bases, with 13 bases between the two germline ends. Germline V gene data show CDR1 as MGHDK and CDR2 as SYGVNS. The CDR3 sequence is CASSARDRFYEQYF. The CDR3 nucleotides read TGTGCCAGCAGTGCCCGGGACCGATTCTACGAGCAGTACTTC.

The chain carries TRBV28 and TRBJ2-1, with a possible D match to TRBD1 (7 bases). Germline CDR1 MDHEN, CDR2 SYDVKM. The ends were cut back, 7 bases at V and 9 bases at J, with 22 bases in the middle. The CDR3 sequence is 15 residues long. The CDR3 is CASTLRDRQSGEQFF. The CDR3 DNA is TGTGCCAGCACCTTGCGGGACAGACAGAGCGGTGAGCAGTTCTTC.

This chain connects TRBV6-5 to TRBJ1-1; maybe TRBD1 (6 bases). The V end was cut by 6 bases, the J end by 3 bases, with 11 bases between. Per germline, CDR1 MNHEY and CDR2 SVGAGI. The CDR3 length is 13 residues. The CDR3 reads CASRYNRDTEAFF. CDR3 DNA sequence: TGTGCCAGCAGGTACAACAGGGACACTGAAGCTTTCTTT.

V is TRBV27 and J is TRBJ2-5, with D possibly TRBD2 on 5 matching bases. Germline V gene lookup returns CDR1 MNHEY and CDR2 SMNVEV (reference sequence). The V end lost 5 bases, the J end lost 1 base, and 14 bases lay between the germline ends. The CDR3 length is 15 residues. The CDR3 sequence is CASSKERDIQETQYF. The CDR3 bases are TGTGCCAGCAGTAAGGAGAGGGATATCCAAGAGACCCAGTACTTC.

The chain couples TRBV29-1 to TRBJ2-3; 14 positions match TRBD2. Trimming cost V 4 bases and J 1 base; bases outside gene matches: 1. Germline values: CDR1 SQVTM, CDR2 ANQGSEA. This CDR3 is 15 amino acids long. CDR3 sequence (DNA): TGCAGCGTTGGGGGACTAGCGGGGGGCACAGATACGCAGTATTTT. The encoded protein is CSVGGLAGGTDTQYF.

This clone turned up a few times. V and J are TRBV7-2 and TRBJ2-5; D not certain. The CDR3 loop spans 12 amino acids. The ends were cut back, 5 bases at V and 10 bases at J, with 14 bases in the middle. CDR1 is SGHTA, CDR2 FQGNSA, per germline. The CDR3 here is CASSQRRRDQYF. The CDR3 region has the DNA TGTGCCAGCAGCCAAAGGCGAAGGGACCAGTACTTC.

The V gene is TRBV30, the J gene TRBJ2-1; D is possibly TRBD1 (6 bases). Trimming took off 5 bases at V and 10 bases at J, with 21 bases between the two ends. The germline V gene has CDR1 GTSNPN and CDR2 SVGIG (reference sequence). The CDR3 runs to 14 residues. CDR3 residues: CAWGPGAGLYEQFF. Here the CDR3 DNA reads TGTGCCTGGGGCCCAGGGGCAGGGCTCTACGAGCAGTTCTTC.

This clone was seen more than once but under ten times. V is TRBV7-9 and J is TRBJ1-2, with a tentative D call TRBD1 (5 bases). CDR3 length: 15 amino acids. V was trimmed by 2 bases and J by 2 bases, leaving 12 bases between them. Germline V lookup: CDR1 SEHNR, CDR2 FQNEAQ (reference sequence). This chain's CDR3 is CASSLPGGANYGYTF. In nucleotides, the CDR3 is TGTGCCAGCAGCTTACCTGGTGGGGCGAACTATGGCTACACCTTC.

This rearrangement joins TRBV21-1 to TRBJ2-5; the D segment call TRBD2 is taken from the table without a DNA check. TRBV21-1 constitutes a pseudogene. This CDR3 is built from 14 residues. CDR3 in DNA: TGTGCCAGCAGCAAAGTGGGAGGGCTCGCGGCCCAGTACTTC. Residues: CASSKVGGLAAQYF.

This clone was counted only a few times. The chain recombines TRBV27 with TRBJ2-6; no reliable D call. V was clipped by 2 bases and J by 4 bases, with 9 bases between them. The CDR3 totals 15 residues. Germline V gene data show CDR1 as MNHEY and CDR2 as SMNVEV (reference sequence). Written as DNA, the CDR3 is TGTGCCAGCAGTTTACTCATGGGGGGGGCCAACGTCCTGACTTTC. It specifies CASSLLMGGANVLTF. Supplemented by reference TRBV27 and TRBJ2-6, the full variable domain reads EAQVTQNPRYLITVTGKKLTVTCSQNMNHEYMSWYRQDPGLGLRQIYYSMNVEVTDKGDVPEGYKVSRKEKRNFPLILESPSPNQTSLYFCASSLLMGGANVLTFGAGSRLTVL.

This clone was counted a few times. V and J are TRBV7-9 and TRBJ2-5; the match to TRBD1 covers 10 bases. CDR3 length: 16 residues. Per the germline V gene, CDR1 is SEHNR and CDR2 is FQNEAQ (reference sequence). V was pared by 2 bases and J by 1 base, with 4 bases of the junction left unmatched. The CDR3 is CASSLPRTGGQETQYF. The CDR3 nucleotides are TGTGCCAGCAGCTTACCTCGGACAGGGGGCCAAGAGACCCAGTACTTC.

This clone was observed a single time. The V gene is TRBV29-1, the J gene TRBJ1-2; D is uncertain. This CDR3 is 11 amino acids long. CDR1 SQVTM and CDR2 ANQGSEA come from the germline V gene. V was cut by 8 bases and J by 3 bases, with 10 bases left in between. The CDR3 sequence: CSSGSDYGYTF. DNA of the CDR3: TGCAGCTCCGGATCTGACTATGGCTACACCTTC.

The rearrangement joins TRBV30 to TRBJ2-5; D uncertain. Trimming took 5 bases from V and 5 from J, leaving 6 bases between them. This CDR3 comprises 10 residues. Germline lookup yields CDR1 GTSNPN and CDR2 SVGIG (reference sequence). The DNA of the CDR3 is TGTGCCTGGGGGTTGGAGACCCAGTACTTC. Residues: CAWGLETQYF. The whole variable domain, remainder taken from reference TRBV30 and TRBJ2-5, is SQTIHQWPATLVQPVGSPLSLECTVEGTSNPNLYWYRQAAGRGLQLLFYSVGIGQISSEVPQNLSASRPQDRQFILSSKKLLLSDSGFYLCAWGLETQYFGPGTRLLVL.

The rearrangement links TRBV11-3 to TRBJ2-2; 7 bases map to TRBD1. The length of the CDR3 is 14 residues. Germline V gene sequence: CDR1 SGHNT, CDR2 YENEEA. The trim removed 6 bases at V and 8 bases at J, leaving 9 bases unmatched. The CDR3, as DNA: TGTGCCAGCAGTCGGAACAGGGGAGAAGGGGAGCTGTTTTTT. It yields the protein CASSRNRGEGELFF.

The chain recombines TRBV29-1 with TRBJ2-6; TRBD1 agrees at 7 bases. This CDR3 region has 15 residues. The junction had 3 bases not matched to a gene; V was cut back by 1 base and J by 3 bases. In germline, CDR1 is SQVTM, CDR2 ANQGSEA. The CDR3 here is CSVEATGNGANVLTF. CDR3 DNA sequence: TGCAGCGTTGAAGCGACAGGGAATGGGGCCAACGTCCTGACTTTC.

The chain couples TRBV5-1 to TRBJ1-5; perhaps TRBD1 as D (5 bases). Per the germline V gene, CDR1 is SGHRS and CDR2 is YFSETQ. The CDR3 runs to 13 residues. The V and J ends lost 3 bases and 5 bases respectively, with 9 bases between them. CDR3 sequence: CASSSDNDQPQHF. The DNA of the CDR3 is TGCGCCAGCAGCTCGGACAACGATCAGCCCCAGCATTTT.

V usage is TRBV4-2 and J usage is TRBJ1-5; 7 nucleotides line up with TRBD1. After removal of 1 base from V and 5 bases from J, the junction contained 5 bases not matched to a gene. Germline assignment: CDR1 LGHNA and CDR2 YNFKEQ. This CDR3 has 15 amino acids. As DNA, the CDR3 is TGTGCCAGCAGCCAAGCAGGGACAGCTGATCAGCCCCAGCATTTT. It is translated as CASSQAGTADQPQHF.